A single sample is the source of the 29 T cell receptor beta chains below, sequenced in a study of blood T cell repertoires in COVID-19. The table came from immunoSEQ multiplex PCR; TCRdb's copy has only in-frame clones and leaves some out. The table has around 500,000 clones, roughly 88% seen once. The sequenced material came from peripheral blood. These receptors were taken from a human donor in a cohort sampled during active COVID-19.

V is TRBV5-1 and J is TRBJ2-6; tentatively, D is TRBD1 (6 bases). CDR3 size: 16 residues. Trimming cost V 1 base and J 3 bases, with 11 bases left between them. The germline CDR1 and CDR2 sequences are SGHRS and YFSETQ. The CDR3 loop reads CASSLNRQVGANVLTF. CDR3 DNA: TGCGCCAGCAGCTTGAACAGACAGGTTGGGGCCAACGTCCTGACTTTC.

The rearrangement links TRBV7-2 to TRBJ1-1; D is unclear. Germline lookup yields CDR1 SGHTA and CDR2 FQGNSA. The V end was cut by 1 base, the J end by 8 bases, with 11 bases between. The CDR3 loop spans 13 amino acids. The CDR3 reads CASSLEGGNEAFF. The CDR3 nucleotides read TGTGCCAGCAGCTTAGAAGGAGGGAACGAAGCTTTCTTT.

The chain joins TRBV2 to TRBJ2-1; 9 bases map to TRBD1. The CDR3 sequence is 14 residues long. Germline V gives CDR1 SNHLY, CDR2 FYNNEI. V dropped 4 bases and J dropped 9; count of bases not matched to a gene: 7. CDR3 residues: CASSVGTGTIEQFF. For the CDR3, the DNA is TGTGCCAGCAGTGTAGGGACAGGGACGATTGAGCAGTTCTTC.

Sample share makes this clone medium-sized. The V gene is TRBV28, the J gene TRBJ2-5; 8 bases map to TRBD1. This CDR3 contains 13 residues. CDR1 is MDHEN and CDR2 is SYDVKM in the germline V gene. J gave up 5 bases and V 7 bases, and 6 bases lay outside the gene matches. Here the CDR3 reads CASITGGRETQYF. The CDR3 coding sequence is TGTGCCAGCATCACAGGGGGAAGGGAGACCCAGTACTTC.

This clone was detected only a few times. V is TRBV3-1 (or the pseudogene TRBV3-2) and J is TRBJ2-7; a possible D gene is TRBD2 (5 bases). The V end was cut by 0 bases, the J end by 12 bases, with 21 bases between. The CDR3 covers 15 residues. Germline-derived CDR1 and CDR2 are LGHDT and YNNKEL (reference sequence). CDR3 in DNA: TGTGCCAGCAGCCAAGATCGGGGTCTAGCAGTACTGCTGTACTTC. This encodes CASSQDRGLAVLLYF.

J is TRBJ2-1 and V is TRBV7-3; D remains unclear. CDR3 size: 16 residues. V lost 1 base to trimming and J lost 4 bases, with 14 bases between them. Germline V lookup: CDR1 SGHTA, CDR2 FQGTGA. The CDR3 protein is CASSLNAPRVYNEQFF. For the CDR3, the DNA is TGTGCCAGCAGCTTAAATGCTCCTCGGGTATACAATGAGCAGTTCTTC. The variable domain in full, completed from reference TRBV7-3 and TRBJ2-1, reads GAGVSQTPSNKVTEKGKYVELRCDPISGHTALYWYRQSLGQGPEFLIYFQGTGAADDSGLPNDRFFAVRPEGSVSTLKIQRTERGDSAVYLCASSLNAPRVYNEQFFGPGTRLTVL.

This clone was detected once. This chain links TRBV7-3 with TRBJ1-3, with TRBD1 as a possible D gene (5 bases). The CDR3 runs 14 residues. The germline V gene has CDR1 SGHTA and CDR2 FQGTGA. V shed 2 bases and J shed 2 bases, with 7 bases lying between them. The DNA of the CDR3 is TGTGCCAGCAGCTTAGGGGGGACTGGAAACACCATATATTTT. As protein: CASSLGGTGNTIYF. Full variable domain (rest looked up from reference TRBV7-3 and TRBJ1-3): GAGVSQTPSNKVTEKGKYVELRCDPISGHTALYWYRQSLGQGPEFLIYFQGTGAADDSGLPNDRFFAVRPEGSVSTLKIQRTERGDSAVYLCASSLGGTGNTIYFGEGSWLTVV.

V gene TRBV19 combines with J gene TRBJ1-2, with D uncertain. The CDR3 is made up of 12 amino acids. Germline CDR1 is LNHDA and CDR2 is SQIVND (reference sequence). Trimming removed 10 bases at V and 5 bases at J, with 14 bases between. The CDR3 sequence is CATHGGGYGYTF. DNA of the CDR3: TGTGCCACTCATGGAGGAGGATATGGCTACACCTTC.

The chain joins TRBV2 to TRBJ2-7; 8 bases agree with TRBD2. The CDR3 loop spans 15 amino acids. Losses at the gene ends were 4 bases for V and 4 bases for J; bases not matched to a gene: 9. The germline V gene encodes CDR1 SNHLY and CDR2 FYNNEI. The CDR3 here is CASSGPGLAGYEQYF. The CDR3 DNA sequence: TGTGCCAGCAGTGGACCTGGTTTAGCGGGGTACGAGCAGTACTTC.

The chain employs TRBV7-8 and TRBJ1-5, with 7 bases identical to TRBD1. Germline CDR1 is SGHVS and CDR2 is FQNEAQ. This CDR3 spans 14 amino acids. V was clipped by 4 bases and J by 3 bases; unmatched bases: 3. DNA of the CDR3: TGTGCCAGCAGCTGGGGACAGCCCAATCAGCCCCAGCATTTT. It codes for CASSWGQPNQPQHF.

V usage is TRBV6-5 and J usage is TRBJ2-7, with 8 bases fitting TRBD1. Trimming cost V 4 bases and J 0 bases; bases outside gene matches: 5. Germline lookup yields CDR1 MNHEY and CDR2 SVGAGI. CDR3 length: 15 amino acids. CDR3 loop: CASSSRQGASYEQYF. The CDR3 region has the DNA TGTGCCAGCAGTTCCCGGCAGGGGGCCTCCTACGAGCAGTACTTC.

This clone has just a few counts. The chain is built from TRBV27 and TRBJ2-2, with D unclear. CDR3 length: 17 amino acids. The V and J ends lost 3 bases and 0 bases respectively, with 14 bases between them. CDR1 is MNHEY and CDR2 is SMNVEV in the germline V gene (reference sequence). The CDR3 nucleotides read TGTGCCAGCAGTTTCCGCCCCCATCAGTCGAACACCGGGGAGCTGTTTTTT. Protein: CASSFRPHQSNTGELFF.

CDR3: CASSFIAGGDTQYF. The CDR3 DNA reads TGTGCCAGCAGCTTTATAGCGGGAGGAGATACGCAGTATTTT. V and J are TRBV7-2 and TRBJ2-3; 10 bases match TRBD2. The CDR3 covers 14 residues. CDR1 and CDR2 from the germline V gene are SGHTA and FQGNSA. With V trimmed by 3 bases and J by 5 bases, 2 bases remained unmatched.

The chain joins TRBV7-6 to TRBJ2-3; 9 nucleotides line up with TRBD1. The V and J ends lost 5 bases and 2 bases, in that order; junction bases with no gene match: 5. Germline V gene data show CDR1 as SGHVS and CDR2 as FNYEAQ. This CDR3 has 15 amino acids. Written as DNA, the CDR3 is TGTGCCAGCAGCCCTCGGACAGGGGCCACAGATACGCAGTATTTT. This encodes CASSPRTGATDTQYF.

This sequence joins TRBV9 and TRBJ2-5; D remains ambiguous. The CDR3 has 17 residues. Germline assignment: CDR1 SGDLS and CDR2 YYNGEE. The germline V and J ends were trimmed by 2 bases and 6 bases, with 23 bases remaining between them. The CDR3 loop reads CASSVEPELVRAKTQYF. The CDR3 DNA reads as TGTGCCAGCAGCGTGGAACCGGAGTTAGTTCGAGCCAAGACCCAGTACTTC.

V is TRBV30 and J is TRBJ2-5; D is perhaps TRBD2 (5 bases). The length of the CDR3 is 16 residues. V shed 2 bases and J shed 4 bases, with 20 bases lying between them. CDR1 and CDR2 from the germline V gene are GTSNPN and SVGIG (reference sequence). The CDR3 sequence is CAWSPPRSGIGETQYF. The CDR3 region has the DNA TGTGCCTGGAGTCCCCCTCGGTCGGGGATTGGAGAGACCCAGTACTTC.

In the case of this clone: This sample includes further DNA sequences coding for the same CDR3. The J gene is TRBJ2-5, the V gene TRBV19; tentatively, D is TRBD2 (6 bases). Germline values: CDR1 LNHDA, CDR2 SQIVND (reference sequence). Trimming stripped 5 bases from V and 1 base from J, with 8 bases between. The CDR3 covers 13 residues. The CDR3 DNA follows: TGTGCCAGTAGTGGGACTGCCCAAGAGACCCAGTACTTC. Protein: CASSGTAQETQYF.

The chain combines TRBV6-6 with TRBJ2-3; the match to TRBD2 covers 12 bases. CDR1 is MNHNY, CDR2 SVGAGI, per germline (reference sequence). V lost 4 bases and J lost 5; bases outside the gene matches: 7. The CDR3 covers 16 residues. The CDR3 is CASSSRLAGAGDTQYF. CDR3 coding DNA: TGTGCCAGCAGTTCTCGACTAGCGGGAGCTGGAGATACGCAGTATTTT.

This sequence joins TRBV19 and TRBJ1-4, with a possible D match to TRBD1 (5 bases). The length of the CDR3 is 14 residues. The germline V gene encodes CDR1 LNHDA and CDR2 SQIVND (reference sequence). V dropped 8 bases and J dropped 10 bases, with 20 bases sitting between them. The CDR3 sequence: CASADGQLGGKLFF. The CDR3 coding sequence is TGTGCCAGTGCCGATGGGCAGCTGGGGGGAAAACTGTTTTTT. Together with reference TRBV19 and TRBJ1-4, the CDR3 gives the full variable domain: DGGITQSPKYLFRKEGQNVTLSCEQNLNHDAMYWYRQDPGQGLRLIYYSQIVNDFQKGDIAEGYSVSREKKESFPLTVTSAQKNPTAFYLCASADGQLGGKLFFGSGTQLSVL.

J is TRBJ1-2 and V is TRBV30, with 8 positions matching TRBD1. Germline V gene sequence: CDR1 GTSNPN, CDR2 SVGIG (reference sequence). With V trimmed by 2 bases and J by 6 bases, 5 bases remained unmatched. The CDR3 loop spans 13 amino acids. CDR3 coding DNA: TGTGCCTGGAGTCAAGGACAGGGAGATGGCTACACCTTC. Its translation: CAWSQGQGDGYTF.

The chain carries TRBV4-2 and TRBJ2-7; D is perhaps TRBD1 (6 bases). Trimming shortened V by 0 bases and J by 3 bases, and 12 bases separated the two germline ends. Germline CDR1 LGHNA, CDR2 YNFKEQ. The length of the CDR3 is 15 residues. The CDR3 sequence is CASSQDAQGGYEQYF. CDR3 nucleotides: TGTGCCAGCAGCCAAGATGCACAGGGTGGCTACGAGCAGTACTTC.

This clone was seen a handful of times. The chain combines TRBV19 with TRBJ1-2; possible D gene TRBD1, 6 bases. The CDR3 contains 15 residues. Per germline, CDR1 LNHDA and CDR2 SQIVND (reference sequence). Trimming removed 7 bases at V and 4 bases at J, with 19 bases between. The CDR3 sequence is CASTPLEGVGYGYTF. The CDR3 nucleotides are TGTGCCAGTACCCCTCTAGAGGGGGTAGGCTATGGCTACACCTTC.

The rearrangement uses TRBV30 and TRBJ2-3; 14 bases match TRBD2. CDR3 size: 15 residues. CDR1 is GTSNPN, CDR2 SVGIG, per germline (reference sequence). With V trimmed by 4 bases and J by 6 bases, 6 bases remained unmatched. CDR3 sequence reads: CAWTGTSGGPDTQYF. In DNA form, the CDR3 reads TGTGCCTGGACCGGGACTAGCGGGGGCCCGGATACGCAGTATTTT.

The chain recombines TRBV20-1 with TRBJ2-1; no clear D. Between the trimmed V and J ends, which lost 4 bases and 9 bases, there was a span of 10 bases. The CDR3 has 11 residues. Germline values: CDR1 DFQATT, CDR2 SNEGSKA (reference sequence). The CDR3 protein is CSAIYSFEQFF. The CDR3 DNA is TGCAGTGCTATTTATAGTTTTGAGCAGTTCTTC.

This rearrangement joins TRBV7-2 to TRBJ2-3; TRBD2 matches 13 bases. CDR3 size: 16 residues. V trimming: 4 bases; J trimming: 4 bases; junction bases outside the gene matches: 5. Germline CDR1 SGHTA, CDR2 FQGNSA. The CDR3 DNA sequence: TGTGCCAGCAGCTCGGGACTAGCGGGACTCTCAGATACGCAGTATTTT. Residues: CASSSGLAGLSDTQYF. Supplemented by reference TRBV7-2 and TRBJ2-3, the full variable domain reads GAGVSQSPSNKVTEKGKDVELRCDPISGHTALYWYRQSLGQGLEFLIYFQGNSAPDKSGLPSDRFSAERTGGSVSTLTIQRTQQEDSAVYLCASSSGLAGLSDTQYFGPGTRLTVL.

The chain employs TRBV4-3 and TRBJ1-1, with D perhaps matching TRBD1 (6 bases). The CDR3 contains 16 residues. With 0 bases removed from V and 0 bases from J, the gap between germline ends came to 11 bases. CDR1 and CDR2 from the germline V gene are LGHNA and YSLEER. This CDR3 is CASSQDFGQMNTEAFF. As DNA, the CDR3 is TGCGCCAGCAGCCAAGATTTCGGACAGATGAACACTGAAGCTTTCTTT.

This rearrangement joins TRBV29-1 to TRBJ2-7, with 9 nucleotides matching TRBD1. Looked up from germline, CDR1 is SQVTM and CDR2 is ANQGSEA. The CDR3 consists of 13 residues. The trim removed 5 bases at V and 7 bases at J, leaving 9 bases unmatched. The CDR3 region has the DNA TGCAGCGTTAGGACAGGGGTTGATCAAGAGCAGTACTTC. Protein sequence: CSVRTGVDQEQYF.

The CDR3 loop reads CASSPEGGENTEAFF. The CDR3 nucleotides are TGTGCCAGCTCACCAGAAGGGGGGGAGAACACTGAAGCTTTCTTT. The chain has TRBV18 and TRBJ1-1; D is possibly TRBD1 (6 bases). From germline, CDR1 is KGHSH and CDR2 LQKENI. The CDR3 covers 15 residues. V lost 2 bases and J 1 base, leaving 11 bases between the germline ends.

The gene calls are TRBV21-1 and TRBJ1-1. TRBV21-1 is described as a pseudogene. The CDR3 runs to 11 residues. The CDR3 region has the DNA TGTGCCAGCCCGACGGGGAGGGAAGCTTTCTTT. As protein: CASPTGREAFF.